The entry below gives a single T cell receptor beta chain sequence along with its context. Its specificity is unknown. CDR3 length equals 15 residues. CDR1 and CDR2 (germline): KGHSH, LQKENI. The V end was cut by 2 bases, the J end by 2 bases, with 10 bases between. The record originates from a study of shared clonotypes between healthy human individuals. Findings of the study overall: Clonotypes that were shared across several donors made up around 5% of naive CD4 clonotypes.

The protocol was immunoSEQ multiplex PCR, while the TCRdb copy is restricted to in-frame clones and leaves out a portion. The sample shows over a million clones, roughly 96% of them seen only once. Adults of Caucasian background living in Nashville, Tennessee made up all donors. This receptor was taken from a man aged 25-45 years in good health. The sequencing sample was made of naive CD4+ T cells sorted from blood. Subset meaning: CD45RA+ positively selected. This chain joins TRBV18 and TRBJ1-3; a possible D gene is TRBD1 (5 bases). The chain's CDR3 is CASSPSAGTGNTIYF. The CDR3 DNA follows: TGTGCCAGCTCACCAAGCGCAGGGACTGGAAACACCATATATTTT. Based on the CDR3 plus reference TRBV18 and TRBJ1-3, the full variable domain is NAGVMQNPRHLVRRRGQEARLRCSPMKGHSHVYWYRQLPEEGLKFMVYLQKENIIDESGMPKERFSAEFPKEGPSILRIQQVVRGDSAAYFCASSPSAGTGNTIYFGEGSWLTVV.